These 13 T cell receptor delta chains came from one sample sequenced in a study of Vδ1+ human thymocytes. Findings and limits, study-wide: Thymic TRG and TRD repertoires appeared highly polyclonal, with Gaussian CDR3 length distributions.

The template was reverse-transcribed extracted RNA. The CDR3 regions were amplified by multiplex PCR from V-gene primers to a constant-region primer. TCRdb re-processed the multiplex PCR reads via CATT. The sample holds more than 45,000 delta-chain clones; roughly 16% are singletons and the top ten take around 0.37%. These receptors are not linked to any known antigen. Source material: Vdelta1+ gamma-delta thymocytes from the thymus. Specified subset: FACS-sorted CD3+ TCRalphabeta- TCRVdelta1+ TCRVdelta2- thymocytes. The receptors shown here come from a girl under three years old who had congenital heart surgery.

This chain joins TRDV1 and TRDJ1; D remains unclear. Germline V gives CDR1 TSWWSYY, CDR2 QGS. CDR3 size: 16 residues. V lost 1 base, J lost 3 bases, and 15 bases lay in between. Here the CDR3 reads CALGEQPPKHSDKLIF. As DNA, the CDR3 is TGTGCTCTTGGGGAACAACCTCCGAAACATTCCGATAAACTCATCTTT.

This clone was seen a handful of times. The chain joins TRDV2 to TRDJ1; 8 bases line up with TRDD3. The CDR3 is made up of 18 amino acids. Trimming took 3 bases from V and 0 from J; bases not matched to a gene: 14. Germline loops: CDR1 GEAIGNYY, CDR2 EKD. In DNA, the CDR3 is TGTGCCTGTGACCCCAAGGATGGGGGTGGGGGATACACCGATAAACTCATCTTT. This sequence encodes CACDPKDGGGGYTDKLIF.

This clone was observed a handful of times. V is TRDV1 and J is TRDJ1; D is uncertain. Germline V gives CDR1 TSWWSYY, CDR2 QGS. The V end lost 5 bases, the J end lost 3 bases, and 22 bases lay between the germline ends. There are 17 residues in the CDR3. The CDR3 sequence: CALGPPLVGAGSDKLIF. CDR3 in DNA: TGTGCTCTTGGGCCCCCGCTAGTCGGGGCGGGTTCCGATAAACTCATCTTT.

The rearrangement joins TRDV1 to TRDJ1; D could derive from TRDD2 or TRDD3 (6 bases each). The germline V gene has CDR1 TSWWSYY and CDR2 QGS. Trimming removed 3 bases from V and 0 bases from J, with 35 bases in between. This CDR3 contains 23 residues. The CDR3, as DNA: TGTGCTCTTGGGGAGTCTTTCTCCTACGGATTATGGTGGACTGGGCTGTACACCGATAAACTCATCTTT. Protein product: CALGESFSYGLWWTGLYTDKLIF.

This clone showed up many times. V is TRDV2 and J is TRDJ1, with 8 bases that match TRDD3. Looked up from germline, CDR1 is GEAIGNYY and CDR2 is EKD. The CDR3 has 18 amino acids. The CDR3 protein is CAHCVQPWGSSYTDKLIF. The CDR3 DNA is TGTGCTCACTGTGTCCAGCCCTGGGGGAGCTCGTACACCGATAAACTCATCTTT.

There are a few counts of this clone. This chain joins TRDV1 and TRDJ1; 8 nucleotides match TRDD3. V dropped 2 bases and J dropped 6; count of bases not matched to a gene: 20. Germline assignment: CDR1 TSWWSYY and CDR2 QGS. The CDR3 has 19 residues. The CDR3 DNA sequence: TGTGCTCTTGGGGAATGTGGGCGTCGGGGGCGCCGCTGGGGGAATAAACTCATCTTT. This translates into CALGECGRRGRRWGNKLIF.

This chain uses TRDV1 with TRDJ1; no definite D call. Per the germline V gene, CDR1 is TSWWSYY and CDR2 is QGS. The V end was cut by 5 bases, the J end by 0 bases, with 19 bases between. CDR3 length: 17 residues. The CDR3 loop reads CALGPRHAYPNTDKLIF. CDR3 sequence (DNA): TGTGCTCTTGGGCCGCGCCACGCGTACCCGAACACCGATAAACTCATCTTT.

The rearrangement joins TRDV1 to TRDJ1, with 12 bases aligning to TRDD3. V was pared by 0 bases and J by 3 bases, with 17 bases of the junction left unmatched. CDR3 length: 21 residues. Germline values: CDR1 TSWWSYY, CDR2 QGS. The CDR3 spells CALGELHLLSGGYAGADKLIF. The DNA of the CDR3 is TGTGCTCTTGGGGAACTACACCTGCTTTCTGGGGGATACGCGGGGGCCGATAAACTCATCTTT.

The V gene is TRDV1, the J gene TRDJ1, with TRDD3 identical over 10 bases. In germline, CDR1 is TSWWSYY, CDR2 QGS. With 1 base clipped from V and 5 bases from J, the junction kept 7 bases outside the gene matches. This CDR3 spans 16 amino acids. The CDR3 loop is CALGEPLMGDTDKLIF. The CDR3 nucleotides are TGTGCTCTTGGGGAACCTTTGATGGGGGATACAGATAAACTCATCTTT.

The chain has TRDV1 and TRDJ1; TRDD3 agrees at 7 bases. The J segment lost 0 bases and the V segment lost 2 bases, leaving 9 bases of the junction unmatched. The CDR3 is made up of 17 amino acids. Germline CDR1 reads TSWWSYY; CDR2 reads QGS. CDR3 DNA: TGTGCTCTTGGGGAATGCGTGGGATACCAGTACACCGATAAACTCATCTTT. Amino acid sequence: CALGECVGYQYTDKLIF.

This clone was seen a few times. This chain links TRDV1 with TRDJ1, with D perhaps TRDD3 (7 bases). V shed 2 bases and J shed 0 bases, with 28 bases lying between them. Per the germline V gene, CDR1 is TSWWSYY and CDR2 is QGS. The CDR3 loop spans 21 amino acids. The CDR3 protein is CALGEDAGVLRGILYTDKLIF. CDR3 sequence (DNA): TGTGCTCTTGGGGAAGACGCCGGGGTCCTACGGGGGATTTTGTACACCGATAAACTCATCTTT.

The chain employs TRDV1 and TRDJ1; 7 bases match TRDD3. With V trimmed by 4 bases and J by 1 base, 21 bases remained unmatched. Germline loops: CDR1 TSWWSYY, CDR2 QGS. The CDR3 loop spans 20 amino acids. CDR3 protein: CALGGLLRVGIITGTDKLIF. As DNA, the CDR3 is TGTGCTCTTGGGGGTCTTCTGCGTGTGGGGATAATTACGGGCACCGATAAACTCATCTTT.

J is TRDJ1 and V is TRDV1, with TRDD3 matching over 10 bases. Germline CDR1 and CDR2: TSWWSYY and QGS. This CDR3 has 19 amino acids. V lost 5 bases and J lost 0; bases outside the gene matches: 15. The CDR3 region is CALGLHPLLGDEYTDKLIF. In DNA, the CDR3 is TGTGCTCTTGGGCTACACCCGCTACTGGGGGATGAGTACACCGATAAACTCATCTTT.